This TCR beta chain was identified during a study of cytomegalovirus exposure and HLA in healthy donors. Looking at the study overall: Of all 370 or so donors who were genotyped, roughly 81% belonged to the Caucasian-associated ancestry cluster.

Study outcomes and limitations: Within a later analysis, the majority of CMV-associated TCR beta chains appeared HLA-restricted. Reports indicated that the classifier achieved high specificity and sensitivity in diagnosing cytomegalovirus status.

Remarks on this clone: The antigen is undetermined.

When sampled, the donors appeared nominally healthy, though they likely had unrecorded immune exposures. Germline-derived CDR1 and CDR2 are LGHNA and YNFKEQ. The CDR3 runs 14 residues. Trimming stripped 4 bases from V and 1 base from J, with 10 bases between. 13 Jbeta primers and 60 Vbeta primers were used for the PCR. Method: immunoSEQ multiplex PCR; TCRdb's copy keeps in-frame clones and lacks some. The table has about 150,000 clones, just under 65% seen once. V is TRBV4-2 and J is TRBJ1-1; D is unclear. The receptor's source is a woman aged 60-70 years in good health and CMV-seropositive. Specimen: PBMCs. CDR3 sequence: CASSPGGKNTEAFF. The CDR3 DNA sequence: TGTGCCAGCAGCCCCGGCGGGAAGAACACTGAAGCTTTCTTT.